Described below is a single T cell receptor beta chain sequence and its context. TCRdb's table, derived via immunoSEQ multiplex PCR, lists solely in-frame clones and lacks some. The sample shows some 90,000 clones, more than 85% of them seen only once. This entry comes from a study of control samples from healthy donors and cancer patients. Germline assignment: CDR1 MGHDK and CDR2 SYGVNS. The CDR3 runs 13 residues. Unmatched junction bases numbered 2, after V lost 5 bases and J lost 3 bases. The receptor's source is a young woman in good health. V and J are TRBV25-1 and TRBJ1-1; TRBD1 agrees at 8 bases. Sequenced input: blood. CDR3 region: CASSQGADTEAFF. The CDR3 nucleotides are TGTGCCAGCAGTCAGGGGGCGGACACTGAAGCTTTCTTT.